Following are 20 T cell receptor beta chains from one sample sequenced in a study of blood T cells in healthy people across ages. Alongside a J-beta primer mix, a sample-barcoded 5' primer served in a second PCR lasting about 7 to 12 cycles. TCRdb redid the calling of the 5' RACE reads with MiXCR, one entry per CDR3 protein. The sample lists about 1.6 million distinct CDR3 sequences; 34% were seen once. Sequenced: blood. The receptors here all came from a woman aged 25 to 39 in good health.

A word on this clonotype: Since a much larger clone is just one base distant, this may be a read error. This chain connects TRBV30 to TRBJ1-4; 7 nucleotides match TRBD1. The CDR3 extends over 14 amino acids. Per the germline V gene, CDR1 is GTSNPN and CDR2 is SVGIG (reference sequence). Unmatched junction bases numbered 11, after V lost 3 bases and J lost 10 bases. The CDR3 spells CAWRGQSSHGKLFF. In DNA, the CDR3 is TGTGCCTGGAGGGGACAGTCCTCCCATGGAAAACTGTTTTTT.

This clonotype was counted at least ten times. V is TRBV29-1 and J is TRBJ2-5; either TRBD1 or TRBD2 may fit D (6 bases each). V was clipped by 6 bases and J by 5 bases, with 13 bases between them. Germline values: CDR1 SQVTM, CDR2 ANQGSEA. This CDR3 is 12 amino acids long. The chain's CDR3 is CSVGGEVETQYF. In nucleotides, the CDR3 is TGCAGCGTGGGGGGCGAGGTGGAGACCCAGTACTTC.

CDR3 in amino acids: CASSSLAGVVTDTQYF. DNA for the CDR3: TGTGCCAGCAGCTCACTAGCGGGAGTCGTAACAGATACGCAGTATTTT. V is TRBV7-2 and J is TRBJ2-3, with TRBD2 identical over 11 bases. V was clipped by 4 bases and J by 3 bases; unmatched bases: 6. There are 16 residues in the CDR3. Per the germline V gene, CDR1 is SGHTA and CDR2 is FQGNSA.

This clonotype was picked up a small number of times. V usage is TRBV10-3 and J usage is TRBJ2-5; the D gene is possibly TRBD2 (6 bases). The CDR3 runs to 13 residues. CDR1 and CDR2 from the germline V gene are ENHRY and SYGVKD. With 8 bases removed from V and 3 bases from J, the gap between germline ends came to 13 bases. Here the CDR3 reads CAILSPGEETQYF. CDR3 DNA sequence: TGTGCCATCCTCTCACCGGGGGAAGAGACCCAGTACTTC.

This clonotype was observed a few times. CDR3 protein: CASSLEVGHRGYEQYF. The CDR3 bases are TGCGCCAGCAGCTTGGAAGTCGGACATCGGGGCTACGAGCAGTACTTC. The genes are TRBV5-1 and TRBJ2-7; possibly TRBD1 or TRBD2 for D (5 bases each). The CDR3 has 16 amino acids. V was pared by 0 bases and J by 3 bases, with 16 bases between. Germline CDR1 SGHRS, CDR2 YFSETQ. The variable domain in full, with the rest retrieved from reference TRBV5-1 and TRBJ2-7, is KAGVTQTPRYLIKTRGQQVTLSCSPISGHRSVSWYQQTPGQGLQFLFEYFSETQRNKGNFPGRFSGRQFSNSRSEMNVSTLELGDSALYLCASSLEVGHRGYEQYFGPGTRLTVT.

The sample holds a few counts of this clonotype. The chain recombines TRBV12-3 or TRBV12-4 with TRBJ2-3, with 12 bases lining up with TRBD2. V shed 5 bases and J 1 base; nucleotides not matched to a gene: 4. The CDR3 is 16 amino acids. In nucleotides, the CDR3 is TGTGCCAGCAGTCCGACTAGCGGGAGTGGCACAGATACGCAGTATTTT. Its protein is CASSPTSGSGTDTQYF.

As to this clonotype: A clone one base away is much larger, so this may be a read error. This sequence joins TRBV11-2 and TRBJ2-2; unclear D gene. The germline V and J ends were trimmed by 5 bases and 6 bases, with 19 bases remaining between them. Per germline, CDR1 SGHAT and CDR2 FQNNGV. This CDR3 spans 16 amino acids. The CDR3 spells CASSPISSINAGELFF. CDR3 DNA: TGTGCCAGCAGCCCAATCAGCAGTATAAACGCCGGGGAGCTGTTTTTT.

The J gene is TRBJ2-7, the V gene TRBV28; D not certain. Trimming stripped 5 bases from V and 4 bases from J, with 9 bases between. This CDR3 has 12 residues. Germline CDR1 MDHEN, CDR2 SYDVKM. The DNA of the CDR3 is TGTGCCAGCAGTAGGGTAGTGTACGAGCAGTACTTC. Protein: CASSRVVYEQYF.

Note on this clonotype: A single base separates this from a much larger clone, so it may be a read error. The chain is built from TRBV12-3 or TRBV12-4 and TRBJ2-5; 7 nucleotides align to TRBD2. The junction had 14 bases not matched to a gene; V was cut back by 4 bases and J by 0 bases. This CDR3 is built from 18 residues. CDR3 in DNA: TGTGCCAGCAGTTCCACCCTACGGGGGGAACGCTACCAAGAGACCCAGTACTTC. The encoded protein is CASSSTLRGERYQETQYF.

J is TRBJ2-4 and V is TRBV7-8, with 7 bases lining up with TRBD1. CDR1 is SGHVS, CDR2 FQNEAQ, per germline. V lost 5 bases, J lost 5 bases, and 9 bases stayed unmatched. The CDR3 is 15 residues long. The CDR3 DNA is TGTGCCAGCAGCACTCGACAGGGAACAGAAAACATTCAGTACTTC. Its protein is CASSTRQGTENIQYF.

This clonotype was seen a handful of times. The CDR3 spells CASSSGQGGHTGELFF. The DNA of the CDR3 is TGTGCCAGCAGCTCAGGACAGGGTGGGCACACCGGGGAGCTGTTTTTT. The chain uses TRBV7-8 and TRBJ2-2; 8 nucleotides match TRBD1. V shed 4 bases, J shed 3 bases, and the junction held 7 bases outside the gene matches. The CDR3 consists of 16 residues. Looked up from germline, CDR1 is SGHVS and CDR2 is FQNEAQ. Supplemented by reference TRBV7-8 and TRBJ2-2, the full variable domain reads GAGVSQSPRYKVAKRGQDVALRCDPISGHVSLFWYQQALGQGPEFLTYFQNEAQLDKSGLPSDRFFAERPEGSVSTLKIQRTQQEDSAVYLCASSSGQGGHTGELFFGEGSRLTVL.

The J gene is TRBJ2-2, the V gene TRBV6-5; D remains ambiguous. Germline V lookup: CDR1 MNHEY, CDR2 SVGAGI. The CDR3 has 14 amino acids. V was trimmed by 6 bases and J by 3 bases, leaving 11 bases between them. The CDR3 bases are TGTGCCAGCAGGCCTGGAGAGGACACCGGGGAGCTGTTTTTT. This encodes CASRPGEDTGELFF.

This chain joins TRBV12-3 or TRBV12-4 and TRBJ2-2; D is uncertain. The CDR3 covers 14 residues. Trimming took 4 bases from V and 2 from J, leaving 8 bases between them. CDR3 region: CASSSSVNTGELFF. The CDR3 nucleotides are TGTGCCAGCAGTTCCTCCGTTAACACCGGGGAGCTGTTTTTT.

This clonotype has only a few counts. The CDR3: CASSGTGTSGSYEQYF. The CDR3 DNA is TGTGCCAGCAGTGGAACCGGGACTAGCGGTTCCTACGAGCAGTACTTC. V gene TRBV6-5 combines with J gene TRBJ2-7, with 11 bases aligning to TRBD2. The CDR3 totals 16 residues. Germline lookup yields CDR1 MNHEY and CDR2 SVGAGI. Trimming removed 5 bases from V and 1 base from J; junction bases left unmatched: 7.

With respect to this clonotype: A read error may produce the germline difference seen at one junction end. The chain uses TRBV2 and TRBJ1-2, with TRBD1 matching 7 bases. The V gene's germline CDR1 is SNHLY and CDR2 FYNNEI. The CDR3 contains 13 residues. CDR3 coding DNA: TGTACCAGCATTCTGACAGGGTCCAGCGGCTACACCTTC. Translating gives CTSILTGSSGYTF.

The CDR3 reads CASSPLLSGGRYGGGTDTQYF. As DNA, the CDR3 is TGTGCCAGCAGTCCCCTTTTATCCGGCGGGAGGTACGGCGGTGGCACAGATACGCAGTATTTT. The V call is TRBV27, the J call TRBJ2-3, with TRBD2 identical over 8 bases. Germline loops: CDR1 MNHEY, CDR2 SMNVEV (reference sequence). The CDR3 is 21 amino acids. J was trimmed by 1 base and V by 5 bases; bases with no gene match: 23.

J is TRBJ1-4 and V is TRBV20-1; 8 bases are shared with TRBD1. CDR1 and CDR2 from the germline V gene are DFQATT and SNEGSKA (reference sequence). There are 14 residues in the CDR3. This chain's CDR3 is CALGPTGGNEKLFF. CDR3 coding DNA: TGCGCCTTGGGCCCCACAGGGGGTAATGAAAAACTGTTTTTT.

This clonotype was observed a handful of times. The chain uses TRBV5-1 and TRBJ2-2; D gene ambiguous. With 1 base removed from V and 7 bases from J, the gap between germline ends came to 14 bases. Germline V CDR1 and CDR2: SGHRS, YFSETQ. The CDR3 consists of 15 residues. CDR3 sequence reads: CASSLTGGRGGELFF. CDR3 DNA: TGCGCCAGCAGCTTGACGGGCGGTCGTGGCGGGGAGCTGTTTTTT.

In its sample, this clonotype was seen a few times. The V call is TRBV3-1, the J call TRBJ2-5, with 8 positions matching TRBD2. The length of the CDR3 is 16 residues. V trimming: 4 bases; J trimming: 6 bases; junction bases outside the gene matches: 13. Germline CDR1 is LGHDT and CDR2 is YNNKEL (reference sequence). The CDR3 sequence: CASSRPWGAGEKTQYF. CDR3 in DNA: TGTGCCAGCAGCCGACCCTGGGGAGCGGGGGAAAAGACCCAGTACTTC.

J is TRBJ1-1 and V is TRBV12-3 or TRBV12-4; 8 bases fit TRBD1. This CDR3 is 15 amino acids long. J lost 3 bases, V lost 4 bases, and 7 bases had no gene match. CDR3 bases: TGTGCCAGCAGTTCTCTCGGACAGGGTTACACTGAAGCTTTCTTT. Translating gives CASSSLGQGYTEAFF.